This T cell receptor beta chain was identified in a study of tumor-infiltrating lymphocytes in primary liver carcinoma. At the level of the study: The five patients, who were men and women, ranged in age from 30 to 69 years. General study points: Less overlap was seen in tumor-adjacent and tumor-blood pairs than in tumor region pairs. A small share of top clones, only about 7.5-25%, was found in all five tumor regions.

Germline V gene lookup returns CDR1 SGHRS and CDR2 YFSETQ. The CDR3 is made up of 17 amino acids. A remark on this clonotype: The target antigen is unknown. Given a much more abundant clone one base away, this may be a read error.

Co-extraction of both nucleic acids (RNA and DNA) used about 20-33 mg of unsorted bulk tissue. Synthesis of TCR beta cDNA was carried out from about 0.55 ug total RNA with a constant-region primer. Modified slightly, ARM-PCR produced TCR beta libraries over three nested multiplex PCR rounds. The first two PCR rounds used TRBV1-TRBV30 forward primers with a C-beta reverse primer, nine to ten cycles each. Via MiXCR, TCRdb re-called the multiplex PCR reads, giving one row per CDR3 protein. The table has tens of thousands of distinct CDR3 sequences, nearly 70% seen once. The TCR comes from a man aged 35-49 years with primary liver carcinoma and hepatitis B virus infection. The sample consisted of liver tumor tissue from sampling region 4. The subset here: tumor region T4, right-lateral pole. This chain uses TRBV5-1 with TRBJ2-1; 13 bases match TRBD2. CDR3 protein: CASSLEGGLAGHNDQFF. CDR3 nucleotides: TGCGCCAGCAGCTTGGAGGGGGGACTAGCGGGACACAATGATCAGTTCTTC.